These T cell receptor beta chains were read from a single sample in a study of T cell repertoires in cytomegalovirus infection. One entry per CDR3 protein, called by TCRdb with MiXCR from the reads. The sample records some 180,000 distinct CDR3 sequences, approximately 9.7% being singletons. Sequencing was done on a sample of PBMCs. The receptors shown here come from a human donor in good health (CMV status not recorded). Some clones in this sample may be carry-over from other donors' samples. Each CDR3 is given with its conserved first and last residue. D genes are given only for firm matches. Clone size, where shown, is once, few, many, or a class for clones that have expanded.

size,V,J,D,DNA,CDR3
-,TRBV28,TRBJ2-1,-,TGTGCCAGCAGTTTATCTCTTTACAATGAGCAGTTCTTC,CASSLSLYNEQFF
-,TRBV28,TRBJ1-5,TRBD1,TGTGCCAGCAGCTCAACCCGGACAGGGCAACGCAATCAGCCCCAGCATTTT,CASSSTRTGQRNQPQHF
few,TRBV2,TRBJ2-1,TRBD2,TGTGCCACCCGGACTAGCGGGAGCAGGGGCAATGAGCAGTTCTTC,CATRTSGSRGNEQFF
-,TRBV28,TRBJ2-7,-,TGTGCCAGCAATGTCCCGCGTGGACTAAAAACCTACGAGCAGTACTTC,CASNVPRGLKTYEQYF
-,TRBV10-3,TRBJ2-5,TRBD1,TGTGCCATCAGTGAGTCGTTTGGGACAGGCGGTGAGACCCAGTACTTC,CAISESFGTGGETQYF
many,TRBV14,TRBJ2-1,-,TGTGCCAGCAGCCAAGATCTCGGGCAGGGACTTTACAATGAGCAGTTCTTC,CASSQDLGQGLYNEQFF
many,TRBV6-6,TRBJ2-7,-,TGTGCCAGCAGTTCCCGGGGAGGTTCCTACGAGCAGTACTTC,CASSSRGGSYEQYF
few,TRBV6-8,TRBJ1-1,TRBD1,TGTGCCAGCCTGCGGGAGGGGGCCTACACTGAAGCTTTCTTT,CASLREGAYTEAFF
-,TRBV20-1,TRBJ2-3,TRBD2,TGCAGTGCTAGACTAGCGGGAGGTTCAGATACGCAGTATTTT,CSARLAGGSDTQYF
few,TRBV29-1,TRBJ2-2,-,TGCAGCGTTCAGAAGGGTGGGACCGGGGAGCTGTTTTTT,CSVQKGGTGELFF
many,TRBV7-8,TRBJ1-2,-,TGTGCCAGCAGCCGATCGTTCAGGGGCTACACCTTC,CASSRSFRGYTF
many,TRBV20-1,TRBJ1-4,-,TGCAGTGCCCGGGTATCTGAAAAACTGTTTTTT,CSARVSEKLFF
many,TRBV12-3/TRBV12-4,TRBJ1-4,TRBD1,TGTGCCAGCAGTCGGATGACAGGGGGCTCAAAAAAACTGTTTTTT,CASSRMTGGSKKLFF
many,TRBV28,TRBJ1-1,TRBD1,TGTGCCAGCAGTTGGACAGGGGGGCGTTCGACTGAAGCTTTCTTT,CASSWTGGRSTEAFF
many,TRBV12-3/TRBV12-4,TRBJ2-1,TRBD1,TGTGCCAGCAGTAGAAGGACAGGGGTGGCACACAATGAGCAGTTCTTC,CASSRRTGVAHNEQFF
few,TRBV7-9,TRBJ2-1,-,TGTGCCAGCAGCTTAGGAGCGGACCCCTACAATGAGCAGTTCTTC,CASSLGADPYNEQFF
many,TRBV7-2,TRBJ1-2,-,TGTGCCAGCAGCGGGGGGTCAGTGAGGCGATATGGCTACACCTTC,CASSGGSVRRYGYTF
-,TRBV20-1,TRBJ1-1,TRBD1,TGCACGATCAGGGGGCCCGACACTGAAGCTTTCTTT,CTIRGPDTEAFF
few,TRBV29-1,TRBJ2-2,-,TGCAGCGTTGGTTCCCGGGAAATCACCGGGGAGCTGTTTTTT,CSVGSREITGELFF
many,TRBV28,TRBJ2-5,TRBD2,TGTGCCAGCAGCCCACCCACCGGGACTAGCGGGGGGAGCCGGATGCAAGAGACCCAGTACTTC,CASSPPTGTSGGSRMQETQYF
many,TRBV7-8,TRBJ2-2,-,TGTGCCAGCAACATGGGGACATTCACCGGGGAGCTGTTTTTT,CASNMGTFTGELFF
few,TRBV7-9,TRBJ2-5,-,TGTGCCAGCAGCTTCATAGCCGGGACCACAAAAGAGACCCAGTACTTC,CASSFIAGTTKETQYF
many,TRBV7-8,TRBJ1-1,-,TGTGCCAGCAGCGACTACGCGGAGAACACTGAAGCTTTCTTT,CASSDYAENTEAFF
-,TRBV28,TRBJ1-1,-,TGTGCCAGCAGCTTGACGGTCGGGGGCACTGAAGCTTTCTTT,CASSLTVGGTEAFF
many,TRBV20-1,TRBJ2-7,-,TGCAGTGTTGCAGTGAGCTCCTACGAGCAGTACTTC,CSVAVSSYEQYF
-,TRBV6-6,TRBJ1-2,TRBD1,TGTGCCAGCAGTTACTCCGGGGGACAGGGGGCAGAGGGCTACACCTTC,CASSYSGGQGAEGYTF
-,TRBV28,TRBJ2-7,TRBD1,TGTGCCAGCAGGACCGGGGGACAGGGCTACGAGCAGTACTTC,CASRTGGQGYEQYF
-,TRBV6-2/TRBV6-3,TRBJ1-5,-,TGTGCCAGCACCGACCCTAGCAATCAGCCCCAGCATTTT,CASTDPSNQPQHF
many,TRBV28,TRBJ1-5,TRBD1,TGTGCCAGCAGTCCAGGACAGGGGGCTTCTCAGCCCCAGCATTTT,CASSPGQGASQPQHF
many,TRBV7-2,TRBJ2-5,TRBD2,TGTGCCAGCAGCTTAGCAAGGGCGACTAGCGGGATCGGCGAGACCCAGTACTTC,CASSLARATSGIGETQYF